This TCR beta chain was retrieved from a study of blood T cell repertoires in COVID-19. The method was immunoSEQ multiplex PCR; TCRdb's version includes in-frame clones alone and lacks a portion of them. Among around 100,000 clones listed, about four fifths were seen once. Between the trimmed V and J ends, which lost 7 bases and 11 bases, there was a span of 14 bases. This CDR3 spans 11 amino acids. Sequences were obtained from peripheral blood. The sequence was obtained from a woman aged 60-75 years with acute or convalescent COVID-19. The rearrangement joins TRBV12-3 or TRBV12-4 to TRBJ1-1; TRBD1 is a possible D gene (6 bases). The CDR3 region is CASNLEGGAFF. For the CDR3, the DNA is TGTGCCAGCAACCTCGAGGGGGGGGCTTTCTTT.